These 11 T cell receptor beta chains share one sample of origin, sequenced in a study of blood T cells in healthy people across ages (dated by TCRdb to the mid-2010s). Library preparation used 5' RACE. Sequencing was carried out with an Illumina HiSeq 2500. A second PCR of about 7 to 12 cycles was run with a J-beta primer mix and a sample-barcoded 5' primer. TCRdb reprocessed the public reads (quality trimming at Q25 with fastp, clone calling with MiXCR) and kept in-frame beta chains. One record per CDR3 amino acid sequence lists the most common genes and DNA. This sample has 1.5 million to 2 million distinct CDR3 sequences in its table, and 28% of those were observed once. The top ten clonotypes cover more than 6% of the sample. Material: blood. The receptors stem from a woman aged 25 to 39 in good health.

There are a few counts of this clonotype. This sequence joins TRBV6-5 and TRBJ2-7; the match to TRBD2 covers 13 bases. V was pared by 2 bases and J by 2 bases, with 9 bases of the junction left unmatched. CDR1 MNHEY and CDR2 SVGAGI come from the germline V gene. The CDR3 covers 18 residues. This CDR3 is CASSYSGTSGTPPYEQYF. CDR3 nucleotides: TGTGCCAGCAGTTACAGCGGGACTAGCGGGACCCCCCCCTACGAGCAGTACTTC.

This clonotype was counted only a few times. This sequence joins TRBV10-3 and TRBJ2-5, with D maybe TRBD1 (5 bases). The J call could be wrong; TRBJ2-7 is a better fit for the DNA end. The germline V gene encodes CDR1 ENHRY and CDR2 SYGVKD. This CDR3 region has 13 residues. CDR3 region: CAIRQGARNEQYF. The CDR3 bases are TGTGCCATCAGGCAGGGTGCTAGGAACGAGCAGTACTTC.

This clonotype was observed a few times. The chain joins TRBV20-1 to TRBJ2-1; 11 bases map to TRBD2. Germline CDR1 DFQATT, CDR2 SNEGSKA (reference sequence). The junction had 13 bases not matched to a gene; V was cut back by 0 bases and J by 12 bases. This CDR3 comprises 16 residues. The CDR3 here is CSARDLFWSSGRPQFF. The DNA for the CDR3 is TGCAGTGCTAGAGATCTATTTTGGTCTAGCGGGAGGCCGCAGTTCTTC.

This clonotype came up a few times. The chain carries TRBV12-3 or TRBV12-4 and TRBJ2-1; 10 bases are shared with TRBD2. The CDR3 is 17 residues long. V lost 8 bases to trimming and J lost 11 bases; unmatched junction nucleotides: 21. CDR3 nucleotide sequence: TGTGCCAGCCGTCTTCAGGGCAGCGGGAGGGCCCACAGTCAGCAGTTCTTC. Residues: CASRLQGSGRAHSQQFF.

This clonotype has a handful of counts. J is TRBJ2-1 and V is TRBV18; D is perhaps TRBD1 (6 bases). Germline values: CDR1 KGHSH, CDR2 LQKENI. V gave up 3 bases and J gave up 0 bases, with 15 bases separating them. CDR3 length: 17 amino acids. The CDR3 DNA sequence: TGTGCCAGCTCACCTTTATCCGGGACAAACTCCTACAATGAGCAGTTCTTC. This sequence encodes CASSPLSGTNSYNEQFF.

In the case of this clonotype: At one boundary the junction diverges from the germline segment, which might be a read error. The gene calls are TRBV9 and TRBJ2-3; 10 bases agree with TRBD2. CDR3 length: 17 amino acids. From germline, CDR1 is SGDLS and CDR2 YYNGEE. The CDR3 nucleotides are TGTGCCCGCAGCGTAGGGCTAGCGGGAGACAGGGCAGATACGCAGTATTTT. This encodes CARSVGLAGDRADTQYF.

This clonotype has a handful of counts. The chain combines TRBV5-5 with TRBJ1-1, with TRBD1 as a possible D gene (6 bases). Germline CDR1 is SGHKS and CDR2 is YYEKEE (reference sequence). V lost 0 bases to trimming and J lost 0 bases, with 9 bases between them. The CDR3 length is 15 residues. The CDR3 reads CASSLVGTLNTEAFF. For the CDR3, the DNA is TGTGCCAGCAGCTTGGTCGGGACACTGAACACTGAAGCTTTCTTT.

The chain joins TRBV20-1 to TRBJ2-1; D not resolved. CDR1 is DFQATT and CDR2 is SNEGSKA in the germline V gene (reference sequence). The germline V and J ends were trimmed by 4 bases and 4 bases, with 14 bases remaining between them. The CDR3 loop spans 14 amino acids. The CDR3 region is CSAMHTKTYNEQFF. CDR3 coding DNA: TGCAGTGCTATGCACACGAAAACATACAATGAGCAGTTCTTC.

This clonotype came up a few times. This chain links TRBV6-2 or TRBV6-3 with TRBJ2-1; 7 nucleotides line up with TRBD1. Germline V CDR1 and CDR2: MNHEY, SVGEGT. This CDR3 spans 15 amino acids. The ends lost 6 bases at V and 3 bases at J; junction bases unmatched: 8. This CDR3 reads CASSNRGPLYNEQFF. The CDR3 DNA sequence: TGTGCCAGCAGCAACAGGGGTCCCCTCTACAATGAGCAGTTCTTC.

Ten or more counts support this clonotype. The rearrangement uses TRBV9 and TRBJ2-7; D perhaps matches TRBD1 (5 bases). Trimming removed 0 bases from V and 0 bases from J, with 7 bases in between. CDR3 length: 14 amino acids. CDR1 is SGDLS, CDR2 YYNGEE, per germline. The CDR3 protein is CASSVEQVSYEQYF. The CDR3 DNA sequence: TGTGCCAGCAGCGTAGAACAGGTCTCCTACGAGCAGTACTTC. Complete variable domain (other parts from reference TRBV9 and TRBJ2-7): DSGVTQTPKHLITATGQRVTLRCSPRSGDLSVYWYQQSLDQGLQFLIQYYNGEERAKGNILERFSAQQFPDLHSELNLSSLELGDSALYFCASSVEQVSYEQYFGPGTRLTVT.

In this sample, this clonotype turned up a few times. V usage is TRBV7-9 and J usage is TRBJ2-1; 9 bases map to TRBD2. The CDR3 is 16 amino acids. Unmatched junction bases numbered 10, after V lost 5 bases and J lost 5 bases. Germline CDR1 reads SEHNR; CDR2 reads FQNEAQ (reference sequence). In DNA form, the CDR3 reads TGTGCCAGCAGCCACACGCGGACTAGCGCCCACAATGAGCAGTTCTTC. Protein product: CASSHTRTSAHNEQFF.